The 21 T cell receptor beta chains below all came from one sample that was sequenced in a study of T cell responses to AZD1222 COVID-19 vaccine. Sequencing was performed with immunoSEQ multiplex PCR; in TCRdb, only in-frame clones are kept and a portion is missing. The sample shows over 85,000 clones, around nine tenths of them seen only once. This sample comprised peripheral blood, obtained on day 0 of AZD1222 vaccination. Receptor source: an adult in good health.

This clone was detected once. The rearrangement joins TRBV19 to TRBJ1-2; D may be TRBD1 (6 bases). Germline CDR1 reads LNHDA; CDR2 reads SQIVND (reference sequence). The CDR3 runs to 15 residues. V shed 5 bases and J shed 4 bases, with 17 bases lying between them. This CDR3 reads CASSAYRVQGYGYTF. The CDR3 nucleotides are TGTGCCAGTAGTGCCTACAGGGTTCAGGGCTATGGCTACACCTTC.

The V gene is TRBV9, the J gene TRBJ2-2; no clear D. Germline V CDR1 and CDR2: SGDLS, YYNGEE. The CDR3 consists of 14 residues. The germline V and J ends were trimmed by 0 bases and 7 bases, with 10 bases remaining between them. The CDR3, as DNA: TGTGCCAGCAGCGTAGTCTCGGGCGTCGGGGAGCTGTTTTTT. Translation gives CASSVVSGVGELFF.

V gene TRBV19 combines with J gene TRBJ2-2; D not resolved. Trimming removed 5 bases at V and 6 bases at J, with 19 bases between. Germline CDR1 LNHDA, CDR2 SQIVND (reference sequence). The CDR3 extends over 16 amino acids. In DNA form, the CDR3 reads TGTGCCAGTAGTTTACGACCCAAACCCGGCGCCGGGGAGCTGTTTTTT. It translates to CASSLRPKPGAGELFF.

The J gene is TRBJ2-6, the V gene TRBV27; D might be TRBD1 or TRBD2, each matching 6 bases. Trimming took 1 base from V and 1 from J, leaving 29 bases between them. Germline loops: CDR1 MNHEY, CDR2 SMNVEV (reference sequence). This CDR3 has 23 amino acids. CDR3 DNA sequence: TGTGCCAGCAGTTTATTAAGAGGGGGGCAGACCATCTCTCTCTCTTCTGGGGCCAACGTCCTGACTTTC. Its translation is CASSLLRGGQTISLSSGANVLTF.

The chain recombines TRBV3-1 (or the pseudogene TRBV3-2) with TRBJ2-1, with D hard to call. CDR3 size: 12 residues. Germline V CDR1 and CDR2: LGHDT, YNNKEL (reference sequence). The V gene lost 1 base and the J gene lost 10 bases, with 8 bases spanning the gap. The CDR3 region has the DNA TGTGCCAGCAGCCAAGCCGGGCGCGAGCAGTTCTTC. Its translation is CASSQAGREQFF.

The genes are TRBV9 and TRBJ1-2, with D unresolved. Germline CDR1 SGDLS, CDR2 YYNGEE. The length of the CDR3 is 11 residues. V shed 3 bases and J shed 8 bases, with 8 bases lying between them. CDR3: CASSGPLGYTF. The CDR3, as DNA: TGTGCCAGCAGCGGCCCTCTAGGCTACACCTTC.

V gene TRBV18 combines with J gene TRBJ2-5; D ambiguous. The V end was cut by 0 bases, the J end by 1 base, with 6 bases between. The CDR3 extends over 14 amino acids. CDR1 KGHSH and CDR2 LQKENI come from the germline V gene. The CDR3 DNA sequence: TGTGCCAGCTCACCACCCAACGGCCAAGAGACCCAGTACTTC. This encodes CASSPPNGQETQYF.

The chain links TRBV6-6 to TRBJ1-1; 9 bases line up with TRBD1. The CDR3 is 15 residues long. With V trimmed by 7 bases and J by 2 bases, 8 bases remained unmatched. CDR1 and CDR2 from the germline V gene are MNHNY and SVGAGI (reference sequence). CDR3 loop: CASIPRTGANTEAFF. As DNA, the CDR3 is TGTGCCAGCATCCCAAGGACAGGGGCCAACACTGAAGCTTTCTTT.

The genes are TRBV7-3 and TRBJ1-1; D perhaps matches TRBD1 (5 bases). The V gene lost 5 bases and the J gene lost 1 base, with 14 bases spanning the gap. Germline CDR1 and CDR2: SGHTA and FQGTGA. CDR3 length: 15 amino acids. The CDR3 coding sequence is TGTGCCAGCAGCCGAAATGGGGGAGAGAACACTGAAGCTTTCTTT. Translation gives CASSRNGGENTEAFF.

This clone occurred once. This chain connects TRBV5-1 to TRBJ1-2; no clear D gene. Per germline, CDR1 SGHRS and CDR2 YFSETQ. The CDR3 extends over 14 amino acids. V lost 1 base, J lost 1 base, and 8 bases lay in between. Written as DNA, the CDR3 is TGCGCCAGCAGCTTGTTGACGAGTAACTATGGCTACACCTTC. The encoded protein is CASSLLTSNYGYTF.

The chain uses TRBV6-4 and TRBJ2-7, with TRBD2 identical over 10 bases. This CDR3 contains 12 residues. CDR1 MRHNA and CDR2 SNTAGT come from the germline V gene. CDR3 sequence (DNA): TGTGGGGGCCTAGCGGGAGACTACGAGCAGTACTTC. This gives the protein CGGLAGDYEQYF.

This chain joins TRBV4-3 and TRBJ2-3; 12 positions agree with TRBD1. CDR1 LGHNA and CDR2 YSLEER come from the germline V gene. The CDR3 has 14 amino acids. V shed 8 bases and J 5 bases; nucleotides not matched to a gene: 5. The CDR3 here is CASGRDRGQDTQYF. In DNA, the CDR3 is TGCGCCAGCGGGAGGGACAGGGGGCAAGATACGCAGTATTTT.

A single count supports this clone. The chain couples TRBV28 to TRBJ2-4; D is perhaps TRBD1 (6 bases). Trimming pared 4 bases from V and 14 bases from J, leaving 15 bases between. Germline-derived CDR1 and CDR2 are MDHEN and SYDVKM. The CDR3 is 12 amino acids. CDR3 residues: CASSSMTGPEYF. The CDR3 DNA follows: TGTGCCAGCAGTTCAATGACAGGCCCGGAGTACTTC.

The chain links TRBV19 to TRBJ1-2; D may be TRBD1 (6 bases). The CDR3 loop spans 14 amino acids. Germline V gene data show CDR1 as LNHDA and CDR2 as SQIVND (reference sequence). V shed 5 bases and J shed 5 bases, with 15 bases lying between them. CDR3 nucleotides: TGTGCCAGTAGTGATCGTCAGGGGAGGTATGGCTACACCTTC. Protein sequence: CASSDRQGRYGYTF.

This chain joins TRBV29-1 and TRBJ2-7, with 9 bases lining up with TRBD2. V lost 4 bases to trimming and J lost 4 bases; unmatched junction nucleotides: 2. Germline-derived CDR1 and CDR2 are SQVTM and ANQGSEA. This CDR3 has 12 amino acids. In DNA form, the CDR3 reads TGCAGCGTTGGGCGGGGGGGATACGAGCAGTACTTC. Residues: CSVGRGGYEQYF.

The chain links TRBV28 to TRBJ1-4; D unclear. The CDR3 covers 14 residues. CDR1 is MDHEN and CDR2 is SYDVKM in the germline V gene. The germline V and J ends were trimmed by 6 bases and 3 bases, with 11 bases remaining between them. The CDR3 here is CASSRTGANEKLFF. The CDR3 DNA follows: TGTGCCAGCAGCAGGACGGGCGCTAATGAAAAACTGTTTTTT.

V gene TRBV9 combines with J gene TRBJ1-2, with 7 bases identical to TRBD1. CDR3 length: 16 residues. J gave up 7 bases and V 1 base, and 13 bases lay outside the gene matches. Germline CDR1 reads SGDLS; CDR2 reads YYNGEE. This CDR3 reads CASSVSPRTGLIGYTF. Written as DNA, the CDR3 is TGTGCCAGCAGCGTATCCCCCCGGACAGGACTGATTGGCTACACCTTC.

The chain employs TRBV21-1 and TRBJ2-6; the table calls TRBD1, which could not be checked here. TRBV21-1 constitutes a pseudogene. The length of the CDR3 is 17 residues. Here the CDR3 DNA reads TGTGCCAGCAGCAAAGAGGAGACAGGGTCTGGGGCCAACGTCCTGACTTTC. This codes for CASSKEETGSGANVLTF.

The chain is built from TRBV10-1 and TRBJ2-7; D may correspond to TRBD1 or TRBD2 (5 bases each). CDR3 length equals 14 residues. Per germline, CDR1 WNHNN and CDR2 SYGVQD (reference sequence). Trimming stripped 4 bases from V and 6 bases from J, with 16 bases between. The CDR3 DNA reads TGCGCCAGCAGTGTGGGGCCGGGGCAACGCGAGCAGTACTTC. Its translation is CASSVGPGQREQYF.

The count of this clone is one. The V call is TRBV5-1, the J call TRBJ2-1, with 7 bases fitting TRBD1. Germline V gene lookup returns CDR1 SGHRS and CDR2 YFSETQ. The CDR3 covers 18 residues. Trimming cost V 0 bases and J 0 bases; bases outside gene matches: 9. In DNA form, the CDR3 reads TGCGCCAGCAGCTTGGGGAGAAGGGGGCCGAGCTCCTACAATGAGCAGTTCTTC. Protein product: CASSLGRRGPSSYNEQFF.

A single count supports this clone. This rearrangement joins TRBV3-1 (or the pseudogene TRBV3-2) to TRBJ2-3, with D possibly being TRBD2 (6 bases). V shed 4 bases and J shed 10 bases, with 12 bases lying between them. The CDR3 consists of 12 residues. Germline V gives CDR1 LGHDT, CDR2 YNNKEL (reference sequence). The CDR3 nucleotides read TGTGCCAGCAGCCCCGGGGGTATTTCGCAGTATTTT. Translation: CASSPGGISQYF.